Listed below are T cell receptor beta chains from one sample, sequenced in a study of shared clonotypes between healthy human individuals. Sequencing used immunoSEQ multiplex PCR; TCRdb keeps in-frame clones, though not all of them. Seen here are around 2,000,000 clones, 95% observed once, and the top ten hold around 0.13%. The source material was naive CD4+ T cells sorted from blood. These receptor sequences come from a man between 18 and 29 years old in good health. Each CDR3 is given with its conserved first and last residue. The D gene is left open where the match is weak. Size tells how often a clone was seen (once, few, many) or the class of an expanded clone, and some rows leave it out.

D: NA
length: 13
size: NA
J: TRBJ1-1
V: TRBV5-4
CDR3: CASSLGGFGEAFF
DNA: TGTGCCAGCAGCTTGGGAGGGTTTGGTGAAGCTTTCTTT

D: NA
length: 13
size: NA
J: TRBJ2-7
V: TRBV11-2
CDR3: CASSLGLPYEQYF
DNA: TGTGCCAGCAGCTTAGGCCTACCCTACGAGCAGTACTTC

D: NA
length: 13
size: NA
J: TRBJ1-3
V: TRBV30
CDR3: CAWSPGRGNTIYF
DNA: TGTGCCTGGAGTCCCGGGAGGGGAAACACCATATATTTT

D: NA
length: 16
size: NA
J: TRBJ1-6
V: TRBV6-5
CDR3: CASSYSWDLEGSPLHF
DNA: TGTGCCAGCAGTTACTCGTGGGATCTGGAGGGTTCACCCCTCCACTTT

D: TRBD1
length: 16
size: NA
J: TRBJ1-4
V: TRBV30
CDR3: CAWSVGDRVRNEKLFF
DNA: TGTGCCTGGAGTGTAGGGGACAGGGTTAGGAATGAAAAACTGTTTTTT

D: TRBD2
length: 15
size: NA
J: TRBJ2-7
V: TRBV6-5
CDR3: CASSRLLAGVGEQYF
DNA: TGTGCCAGCAGCCGGCTGTTAGCGGGAGTAGGTGAGCAGTACTTC

D: TRBD1
length: 13
size: NA
J: TRBJ1-2
V: TRBV29-1
CDR3: CSVCGQGTFGYTF
DNA: TGCAGCGTTTGCGGACAGGGGACGTTTGGCTACACCTTC

D: NA
length: 18
size: NA
J: TRBJ2-2
V: TRBV25-1
CDR3: CASSVMPRTITNTGELFF
DNA: TGTGCCAGCAGTGTAATGCCCCGGACCATCACGAACACCGGGGAGCTGTTTTTT

D: NA
length: 14
size: once
J: TRBJ1-5
V: TRBV28
CDR3: CASSFGSGNQPQHF
DNA: TGTGCCAGCAGTTTTGGGTCAGGGAATCAGCCCCAGCATTTT

D: NA
length: 13
size: NA
J: TRBJ1-6
V: TRBV30
CDR3: CAWRRGDNSPLHF
DNA: TGTGCCTGGAGACGCGGGGATAATTCACCCCTCCACTTT

D: NA
length: 16
size: NA
J: TRBJ2-5
V: TRBV12-5
CDR3: CASGLVLGGPGETQYF
DNA: TGTGCTAGTGGTTTGGTACTGGGGGGGCCCGGGGAGACCCAGTACTTC

D: NA
length: 17
size: NA
J: TRBJ1-2
V: TRBV4-2
CDR3: CASSQEGGRGPAYGYTF
DNA: TGTGCCAGCAGCCAAGAAGGCGGTCGTGGGCCGGCCTATGGCTACACCTTC

D: TRBD1
length: 12
size: once
J: TRBJ2-7
V: TRBV25-1
CDR3: CATRDRGYEQYF
DNA: TGTGCCACCCGGGACAGGGGCTACGAGCAGTACTTC

D: NA
length: 16
size: NA
J: TRBJ1-2
V: TRBV5-5
CDR3: CASSLGQGSGGYGYTF
DNA: TGTGCCAGCAGCTTGGGGCAGGGATCCGGGGGCTATGGCTACACCTTC

D: TRBD1
length: 15
size: NA
J: TRBJ1-1
V: TRBV6-6
CDR3: CASSYIGTGKTEAFF
DNA: TGTGCCAGCAGTTACATAGGGACAGGGAAAACTGAAGCTTTCTTT

D: NA
length: 11
size: NA
J: TRBJ1-2
V: TRBV18
CDR3: CASSPDYGYTF
DNA: TGTGCCAGCTCACCGGACTATGGCTACACCTTC

D: NA
length: 16
size: few
J: TRBJ2-1
V: TRBV4-1
CDR3: CASSQDFSRAFNEQFF
DNA: TGCGCCAGCAGCCAAGATTTTAGCAGGGCTTTCAATGAGCAGTTCTTC

D: NA
length: 18
size: once
J: TRBJ1-6
V: TRBV4-1
CDR3: CASSQDPGDSSYNSPLHF
DNA: TGCGCCAGCAGCCAAGACCCGGGGGATAGCTCCTATAATTCACCCCTCCACTTT

D: TRBD1
length: 16
size: NA
J: TRBJ2-5
V: TRBV5-1
CDR3: CASSLGGTGVWETQYF
DNA: TGCGCCAGCAGCTTGGGAGGGACAGGGGTTTGGGAGACCCAGTACTTC

D: NA
length: 13
size: NA
J: TRBJ2-1
V: TRBV7-8
CDR3: CASSSGVFNEQFF
DNA: TGTGCCAGCAGCTCCGGGGTATTCAATGAGCAGTTCTTC

D: NA
length: 11
size: once
J: TRBJ2-7
V: TRBV7-2
CDR3: CASSLLYEQYF
DNA: TGTGCCAGCAGCTTGCTTTACGAGCAGTACTTC

D: NA
length: 17
size: NA
J: TRBJ2-1
V: TRBV5-1
CDR3: CASSLRSAGSLYNEQFF
DNA: TGCGCCAGCAGCTTGAGATCGGCTGGCTCCCTCTACAATGAGCAGTTCTTC

D: TRBD1
length: 13
size: NA
J: TRBJ1-1
V: TRBV10-3
CDR3: CAITGTADTEAFF
DNA: TGTGCCATCACCGGGACAGCCGACACTGAAGCTTTCTTT

D: NA
length: 16
size: NA
J: TRBJ2-3
V: TRBV15
CDR3: CATSQINPGLPDTQYF
DNA: TGTGCCACCAGCCAAATTAACCCAGGGCTCCCAGATACGCAGTATTTT

D: NA
length: 14
size: NA
J: TRBJ1-6
V: TRBV30
CDR3: CAWSTGQYNSPLHF
DNA: TGTGCCTGGAGTACAGGACAATATAATTCACCCCTCCACTTT

D: NA
length: 12
size: NA
J: TRBJ2-7
V: TRBV30
CDR3: CAWSVRREEQYF
DNA: TGTGCCTGGAGTGTACGCAGGGAGGAGCAGTACTTC

D: NA
length: 11
size: NA
J: TRBJ2-5
V: TRBV29-1
CDR3: CSVRVMETQYF
DNA: TGCAGCGTAAGGGTAATGGAGACCCAGTACTTC

D: NA
length: 15
size: NA
J: TRBJ1-6
V: TRBV9
CDR3: CASSVGGTYNSPLHF
DNA: TGTGCCAGCAGCGTAGGAGGGACCTATAATTCACCCCTCCACTTT

D: TRBD2
length: 14
size: NA
J: TRBJ2-7
V: TRBV10-2
CDR3: CASSPGLAVREQYF
DNA: TGCGCCAGCAGCCCGGGACTAGCGGTTCGCGAGCAGTACTTC

D: TRBD1
length: 15
size: NA
J: TRBJ1-1
V: TRBV10-2
CDR3: CASSAQRTGVSEAFF
DNA: TGCGCCAGCAGTGCCCAGCGGACAGGGGTATCTGAAGCTTTCTTT

D: TRBD2
length: 16
size: NA
J: TRBJ2-2
V: TRBV5-6
CDR3: CASSSASGSFTGELFF
DNA: TGTGCCAGCAGCTCTGCTAGCGGGAGTTTCACCGGGGAGCTGTTTTTT

D: TRBD1
length: 15
size: NA
J: TRBJ1-4
V: TRBV28
CDR3: CASSSPGQGFEKLFF
DNA: TGTGCCAGCAGTTCACCGGGACAGGGCTTTGAAAAACTGTTTTTT

D: TRBD1
length: 16
size: NA
J: TRBJ1-5
V: TRBV5-1
CDR3: CASVRDRGLGNQPQHF
DNA: TGCGCCAGCGTCAGGGACAGGGGACTTGGGAATCAGCCCCAGCATTTT

D: TRBD2
length: 17
size: NA
J: TRBJ2-2
V: TRBV11-2
CDR3: CASSRLLAGGPTGELFF
DNA: TGTGCCAGCAGCCGCTTACTAGCGGGAGGGCCCACCGGGGAGCTGTTTTTT

D: NA
length: 15
size: NA
J: TRBJ2-5
V: TRBV5-4
CDR3: CASSLTGLLGETQYF
DNA: TGTGCCAGCAGCTTGACGGGGTTATTAGGAGAGACCCAGTACTTC

D: TRBD1
length: 15
size: NA
J: TRBJ2-2
V: TRBV6-6
CDR3: CASSYVQGAAGELFF
DNA: TGTGCCAGCAGTTACGTACAGGGGGCGGCCGGGGAGCTGTTTTTT

D: NA
length: 15
size: NA
J: TRBJ2-1
V: TRBV4-1
CDR3: CASSQVPGWINEQFF
DNA: TGCGCCAGCAGCCAAGTACCCGGTTGGATAAATGAGCAGTTCTTC

D: NA
length: 15
size: NA
J: TRBJ1-6
V: TRBV5-4
CDR3: CASSLPGGSNSPLHF
DNA: TGTGCCAGCAGCTTGCCCGGGGGATCTAATTCACCCCTCCACTTT